This T cell receptor (beta chain) was retrieved from a study of OX40 agonist ivuxolimab in advanced cancers. TCRdb's copy holds only in-frame clones and misses some; the assay was immunoSEQ multiplex PCR. In the table there are over 30,000 clones, about four fifths of which are singletons. Of note for this clone: What it binds is unknown.

The CDR3 runs to 13 residues. Germline loops: CDR1 MNHNS, CDR2 SASEGT. V was clipped by 10 bases and J by 4 bases, with 14 bases between them. Peripheral blood came from all dose cohorts at three timepoints. Study outcomes and limitations: CD8+ T cells averaged more expanded clones than CD4+. In the 0.1 to 3.0 mg/kg range, CD4+ and CD8+ blood T cells had expanded clonally by week 6.

This sequence was found in an adult with an advanced solid tumor such as melanoma, head and neck, liver or kidney cancer. This chain uses TRBV6-1 with TRBJ2-1; D may be TRBD2 (5 bases). Sequencing used CD4+ or CD8+ T cells sorted from blood, obtained in a trial of the OX40 agonist ivuxolimab. This CDR3 reads CATLWRRYNEQFF. CDR3 in DNA: TGTGCCACCCTCTGGCGGAGGTACAATGAGCAGTTCTTC.